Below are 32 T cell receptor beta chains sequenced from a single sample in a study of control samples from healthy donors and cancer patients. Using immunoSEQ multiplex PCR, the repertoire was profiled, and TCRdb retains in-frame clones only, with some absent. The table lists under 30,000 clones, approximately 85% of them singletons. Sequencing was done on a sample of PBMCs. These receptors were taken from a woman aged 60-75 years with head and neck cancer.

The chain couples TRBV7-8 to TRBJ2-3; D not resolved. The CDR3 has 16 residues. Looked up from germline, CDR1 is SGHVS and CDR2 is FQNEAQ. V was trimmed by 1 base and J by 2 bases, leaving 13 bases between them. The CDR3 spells CASSLGAGPDTDTQYF. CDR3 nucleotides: TGTGCCAGCAGCTTAGGGGCAGGACCTGACACAGATACGCAGTATTTT.

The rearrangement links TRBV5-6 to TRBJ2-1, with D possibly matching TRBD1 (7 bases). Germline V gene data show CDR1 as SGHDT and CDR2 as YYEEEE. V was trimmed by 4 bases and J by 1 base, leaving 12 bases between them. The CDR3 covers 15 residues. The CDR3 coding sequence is TGTGCCAGCAGCCGGCAGGGGGGTTCCTACAATGAGCAGTTCTTC. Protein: CASSRQGGSYNEQFF.

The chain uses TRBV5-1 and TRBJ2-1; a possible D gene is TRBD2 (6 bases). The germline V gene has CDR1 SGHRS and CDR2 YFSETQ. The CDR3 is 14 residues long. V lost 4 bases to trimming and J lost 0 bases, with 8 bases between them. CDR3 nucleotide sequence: TGCGCCAGCAGCCCGGGGGACTCCTACAATGAGCAGTTCTTC. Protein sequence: CASSPGDSYNEQFF.

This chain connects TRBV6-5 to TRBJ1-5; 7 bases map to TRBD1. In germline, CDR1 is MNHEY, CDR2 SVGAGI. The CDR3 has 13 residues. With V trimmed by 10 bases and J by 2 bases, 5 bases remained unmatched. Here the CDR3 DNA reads TGTGCCACCGACGACAGGGGCAATCAGCCCCAGCATTTT. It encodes CATDDRGNQPQHF.

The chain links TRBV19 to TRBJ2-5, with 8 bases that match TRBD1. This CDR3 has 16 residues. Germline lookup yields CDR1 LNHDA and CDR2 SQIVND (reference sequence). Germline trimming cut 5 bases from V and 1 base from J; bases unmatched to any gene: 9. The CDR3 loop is CASSSSGTGFQETQYF. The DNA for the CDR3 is TGTGCCAGTAGTTCCTCCGGGACAGGTTTCCAAGAGACCCAGTACTTC.

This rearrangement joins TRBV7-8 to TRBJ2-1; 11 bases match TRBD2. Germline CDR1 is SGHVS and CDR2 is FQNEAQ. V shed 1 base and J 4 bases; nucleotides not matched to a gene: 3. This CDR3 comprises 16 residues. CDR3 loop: CASSLGPSGGYNEQFF. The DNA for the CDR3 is TGTGCCAGCAGCTTAGGTCCTAGCGGGGGGTACAATGAGCAGTTCTTC.

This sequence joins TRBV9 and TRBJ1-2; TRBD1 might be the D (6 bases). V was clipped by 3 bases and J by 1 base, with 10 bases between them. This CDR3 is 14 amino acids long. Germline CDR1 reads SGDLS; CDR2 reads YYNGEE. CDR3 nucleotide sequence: TGTGCCAGCAGCGCGGGGGACAATAACTATGGCTACACCTTC. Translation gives CASSAGDNNYGYTF.

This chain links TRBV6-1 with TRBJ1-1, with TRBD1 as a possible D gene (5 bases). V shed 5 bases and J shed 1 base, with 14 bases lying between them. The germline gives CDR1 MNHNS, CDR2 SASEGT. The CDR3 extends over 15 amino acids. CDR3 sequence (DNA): TGTGCCAGCAGTTTCCCCGGGACCGGGAACACTGAAGCTTTCTTT. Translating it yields CASSFPGTGNTEAFF.

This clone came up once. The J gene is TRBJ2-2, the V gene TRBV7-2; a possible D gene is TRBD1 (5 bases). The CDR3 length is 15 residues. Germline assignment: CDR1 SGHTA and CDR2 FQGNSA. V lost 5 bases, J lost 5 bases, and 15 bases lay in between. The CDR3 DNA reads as TGTGCCAGCAGCCCCCAAAGGGGTGAAACCGGGGAGCTGTTTTTT. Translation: CASSPQRGETGELFF. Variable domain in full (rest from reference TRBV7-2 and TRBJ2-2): GAGVSQSPSNKVTEKGKDVELRCDPISGHTALYWYRQSLGQGLEFLIYFQGNSAPDKSGLPSDRFSAERTGGSVSTLTIQRTQQEDSAVYLCASSPQRGETGELFFGEGSRLTVL.

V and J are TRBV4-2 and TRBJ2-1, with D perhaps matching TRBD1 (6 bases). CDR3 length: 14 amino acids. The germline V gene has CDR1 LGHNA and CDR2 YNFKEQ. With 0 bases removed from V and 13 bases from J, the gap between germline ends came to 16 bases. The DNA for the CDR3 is TGTGCCAGCAGCCAAGACTCCCTTGGGGGCCTACAGTTCTTC. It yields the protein CASSQDSLGGLQFF.

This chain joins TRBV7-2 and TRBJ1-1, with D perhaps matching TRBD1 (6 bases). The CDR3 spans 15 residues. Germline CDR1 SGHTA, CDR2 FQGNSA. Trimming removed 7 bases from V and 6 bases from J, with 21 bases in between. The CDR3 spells CASKKGGGLSAEAFF. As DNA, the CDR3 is TGTGCCAGCAAAAAAGGGGGAGGGCTATCAGCTGAAGCTTTCTTT.

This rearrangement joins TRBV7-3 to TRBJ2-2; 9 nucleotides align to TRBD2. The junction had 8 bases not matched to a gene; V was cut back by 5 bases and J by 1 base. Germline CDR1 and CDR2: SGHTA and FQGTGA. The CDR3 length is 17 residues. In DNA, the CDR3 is TGTGCCAGCAGCGCCACTCAGACTAGCGGGAACACCGGGGAGCTGTTTTTT. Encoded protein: CASSATQTSGNTGELFF.

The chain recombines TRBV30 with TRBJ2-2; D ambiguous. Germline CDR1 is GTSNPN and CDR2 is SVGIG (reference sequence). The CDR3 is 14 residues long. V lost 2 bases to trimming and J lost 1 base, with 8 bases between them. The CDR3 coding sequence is TGTGCCTGGAGTATTTTCGAGAACACCGGGGAGCTGTTTTTT. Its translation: CAWSIFENTGELFF.

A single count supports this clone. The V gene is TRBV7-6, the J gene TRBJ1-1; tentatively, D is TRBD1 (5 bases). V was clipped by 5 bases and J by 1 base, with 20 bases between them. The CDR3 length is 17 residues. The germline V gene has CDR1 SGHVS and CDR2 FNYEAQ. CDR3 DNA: TGTGCCAGCAGCGCCAACTACCCGGGGGTACCGAACACTGAAGCTTTCTTT. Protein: CASSANYPGVPNTEAFF.

The CDR3 is CASSPLKRTGDYEQYF. DNA for the CDR3: TGTGCCAGCAGCCCTCTCAAACGGACCGGGGACTACGAGCAGTACTTC. The chain joins TRBV11-2 to TRBJ2-7; maybe TRBD2 (5 bases). Germline CDR1 and CDR2: SGHAT and FQNNGV. This CDR3 is 16 amino acids long. The V gene lost 5 bases and the J gene lost 3 bases, with 20 bases spanning the gap.

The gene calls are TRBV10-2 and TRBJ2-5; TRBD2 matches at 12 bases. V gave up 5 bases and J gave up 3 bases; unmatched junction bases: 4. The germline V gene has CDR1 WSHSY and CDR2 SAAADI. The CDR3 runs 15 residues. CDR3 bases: TGCGCCAGCAGTCTGACTAGCGGGGGAAAAGAGACCCAGTACTTC. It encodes CASSLTSGGKETQYF.

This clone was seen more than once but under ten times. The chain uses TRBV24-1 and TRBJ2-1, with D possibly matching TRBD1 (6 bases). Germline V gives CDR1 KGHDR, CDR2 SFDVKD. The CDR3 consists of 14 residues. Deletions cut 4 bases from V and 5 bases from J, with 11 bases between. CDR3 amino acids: CATSDPDRHNEQFF. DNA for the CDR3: TGTGCCACCAGTGACCCAGACAGGCACAATGAGCAGTTCTTC.

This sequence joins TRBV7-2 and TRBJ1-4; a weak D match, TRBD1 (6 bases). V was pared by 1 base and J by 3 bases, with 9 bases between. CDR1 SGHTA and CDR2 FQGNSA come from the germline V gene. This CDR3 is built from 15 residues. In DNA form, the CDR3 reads TGTGCCAGCAGCTTAGTTGGGGGGCCTAATGAAAAACTGTTTTTT. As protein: CASSLVGGPNEKLFF.

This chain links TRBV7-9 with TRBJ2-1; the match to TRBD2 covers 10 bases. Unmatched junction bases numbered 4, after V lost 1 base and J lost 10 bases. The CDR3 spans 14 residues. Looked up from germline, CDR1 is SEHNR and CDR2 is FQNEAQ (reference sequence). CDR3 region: CASSLELAGAEQFF. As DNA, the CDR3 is TGTGCCAGCAGCTTAGAGCTAGCGGGGGCAGAGCAGTTCTTC.

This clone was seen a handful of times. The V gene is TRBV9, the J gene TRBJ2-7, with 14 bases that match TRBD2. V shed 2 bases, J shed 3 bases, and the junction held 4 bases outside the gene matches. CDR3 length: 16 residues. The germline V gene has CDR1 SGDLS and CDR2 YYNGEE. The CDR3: CASSVTGLAGVYEQYF. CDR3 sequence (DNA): TGTGCCAGCAGCGTTACGGGACTAGCGGGGGTCTACGAGCAGTACTTC.

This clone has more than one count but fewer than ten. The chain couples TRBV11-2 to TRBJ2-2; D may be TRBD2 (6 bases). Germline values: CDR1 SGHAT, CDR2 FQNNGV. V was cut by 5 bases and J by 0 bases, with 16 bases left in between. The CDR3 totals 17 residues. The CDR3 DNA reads TGTGCCAGCAGCCCGGGTCGGTGGGAGGCGAACACCGGGGAGCTGTTTTTT. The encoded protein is CASSPGRWEANTGELFF.

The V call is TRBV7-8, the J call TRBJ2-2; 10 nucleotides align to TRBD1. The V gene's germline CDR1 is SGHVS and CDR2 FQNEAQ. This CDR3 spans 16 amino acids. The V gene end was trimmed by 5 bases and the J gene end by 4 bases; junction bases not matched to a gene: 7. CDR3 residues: CASSASWTGGTGELFF. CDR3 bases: TGTGCCAGCAGCGCGAGCTGGACAGGGGGCACCGGGGAGCTGTTTTTT.

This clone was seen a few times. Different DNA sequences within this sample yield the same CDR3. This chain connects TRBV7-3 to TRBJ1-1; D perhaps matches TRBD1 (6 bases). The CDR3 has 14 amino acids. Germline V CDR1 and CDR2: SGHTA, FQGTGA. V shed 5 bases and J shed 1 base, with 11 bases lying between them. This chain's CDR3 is CASSPGHSNTEAFF. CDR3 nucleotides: TGTGCCAGCAGCCCGGGACATTCGAACACTGAAGCTTTCTTT.

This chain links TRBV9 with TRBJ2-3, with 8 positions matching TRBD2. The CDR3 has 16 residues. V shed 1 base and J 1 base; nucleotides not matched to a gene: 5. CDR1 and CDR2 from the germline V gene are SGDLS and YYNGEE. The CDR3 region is CASSVLDGRGTDTQYF. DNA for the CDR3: TGTGCCAGCAGCGTATTGGACGGGAGGGGCACAGATACGCAGTATTTT.

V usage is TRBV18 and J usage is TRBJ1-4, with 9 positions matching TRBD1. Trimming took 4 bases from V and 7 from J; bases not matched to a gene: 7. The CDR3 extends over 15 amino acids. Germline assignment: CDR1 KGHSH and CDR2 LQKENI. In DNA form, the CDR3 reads TGTGCCAGCTCACAACGCGGGACAGGGACTGAAAAACTGTTTTTT. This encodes CASSQRGTGTEKLFF.

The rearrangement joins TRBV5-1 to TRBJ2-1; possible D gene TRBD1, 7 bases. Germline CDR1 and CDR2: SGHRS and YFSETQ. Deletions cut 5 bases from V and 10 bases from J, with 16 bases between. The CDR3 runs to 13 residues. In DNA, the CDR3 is TGCGCCAGCAGGACAGCGCAGGGGGGAGAGCAGTTCTTC. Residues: CASRTAQGGEQFF.

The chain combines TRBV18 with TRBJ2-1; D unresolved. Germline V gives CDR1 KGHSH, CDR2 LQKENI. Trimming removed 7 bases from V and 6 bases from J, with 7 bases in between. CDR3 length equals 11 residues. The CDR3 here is CASFGLNEQFF. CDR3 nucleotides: TGTGCCAGCTTCGGCCTCAATGAGCAGTTCTTC.

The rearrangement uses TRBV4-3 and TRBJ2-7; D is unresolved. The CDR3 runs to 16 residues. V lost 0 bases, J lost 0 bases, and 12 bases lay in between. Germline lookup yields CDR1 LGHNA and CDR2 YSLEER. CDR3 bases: TGCGCCAGCAGCCAAGACTGGCGGACGAGCTCCTACGAGCAGTACTTC. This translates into CASSQDWRTSSYEQYF.

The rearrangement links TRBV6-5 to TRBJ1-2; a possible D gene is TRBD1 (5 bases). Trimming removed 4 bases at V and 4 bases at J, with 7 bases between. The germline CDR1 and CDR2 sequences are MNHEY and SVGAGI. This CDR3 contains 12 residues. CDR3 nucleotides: TGTGCCAGCAGTTCCGACAGCTATGGCTACACCTTC. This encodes CASSSDSYGYTF.

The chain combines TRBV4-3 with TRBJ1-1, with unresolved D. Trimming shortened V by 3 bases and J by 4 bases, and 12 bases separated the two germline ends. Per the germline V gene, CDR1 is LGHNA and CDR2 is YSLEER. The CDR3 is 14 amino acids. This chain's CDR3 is CASSQGLRGTEAFF. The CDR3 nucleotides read TGCGCCAGCAGCCAGGGGTTGCGTGGCACTGAAGCTTTCTTT.

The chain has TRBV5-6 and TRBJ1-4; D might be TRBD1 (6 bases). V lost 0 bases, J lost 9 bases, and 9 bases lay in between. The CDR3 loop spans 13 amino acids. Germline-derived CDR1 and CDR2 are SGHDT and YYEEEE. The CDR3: CASSLDRAQKLFF. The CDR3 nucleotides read TGTGCCAGCAGCTTGGACAGGGCGCAAAAACTGTTTTTT.

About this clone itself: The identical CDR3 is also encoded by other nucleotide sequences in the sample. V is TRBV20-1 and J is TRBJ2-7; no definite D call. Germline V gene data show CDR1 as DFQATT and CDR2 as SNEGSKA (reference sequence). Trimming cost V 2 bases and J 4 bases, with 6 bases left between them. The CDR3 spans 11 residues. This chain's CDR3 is CSARTTYEQYF. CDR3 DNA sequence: TGCAGTGCTAGAACCACATACGAGCAGTACTTC.